These 14 T cell receptor beta chains originate from one sample sequenced in a study of vaccination and CD4 T cells after COVID-19. Documented time point: late sampling 161 to 241 days after vaccination in three convalescent patients. Treatment reported: roughly 10-day PBMC culture with coronavirus spike peptide pools or control peptides (ViraFEST assay). Sequencing of the DNA from cultured CD4+ T cells was carried out with the Oncomine TCR Beta short-read assay. MiXCR, applied by TCRdb to the PCR reads, yields one record per CDR3 protein. In the table there are fewer than 25,000 distinct CDR3 sequences, less than 35% of which are singletons. No cognate antigen is known for these TCRs. The sequencing used CD4+ T cells from blood, cultured in vitro, collected about 7 months after SARS-CoV-2 vaccination. The receptors were sampled from a human donor who had recovered from COVID-19.

By share, this clonotype counts as medium-sized. The rearrangement links TRBV7-9 to TRBJ2-3; D call uncertain. The CDR3 length is 12 residues. V was trimmed by 4 bases and J by 9 bases, leaving 11 bases between them. CDR1 is SEHNR and CDR2 is FQNEAQ in the germline V gene (reference sequence). The CDR3 spells CASSSADGTQYF. The CDR3 coding sequence is TGTGCCAGCAGCTCCGCAGACGGCACGCAGTATTTT.

The genes are TRBV12-3 or TRBV12-4 and TRBJ2-5; D gene uncertain. The CDR3 runs to 13 residues. V lost 3 bases to trimming and J lost 5 bases, with 10 bases between them. The CDR3 DNA follows: TGTGCCAGCAGTTTCTGGGGAAGGGAGACCCAGTACTTC. As protein: CASSFWGRETQYF.

This clonotype was observed a few times. V gene TRBV7-9 combines with J gene TRBJ2-5, with 8 bases matching TRBD2. The CDR3 spans 15 residues. Per the germline V gene, CDR1 is SEHNR and CDR2 is FQNEAQ (reference sequence). After removal of 1 base from V and 5 bases from J, the junction contained 6 bases not matched to a gene. For the CDR3, the DNA is TGTGCCAGCAGCTTAGACAGCGGGAGATATGAGACCCAGTACTTC. Amino acids: CASSLDSGRYETQYF.

J is TRBJ1-2 and V is TRBV19; D is possibly TRBD1 (6 bases). The CDR3 spans 15 residues. Germline lookup yields CDR1 LNHDA and CDR2 SQIVND (reference sequence). Trimming took 3 bases from V and 4 from J, leaving 15 bases between them. The CDR3 nucleotides are TGTGCCAGTAGTATGCGGGACATAGTATTCTATGGCTACACCTTC. Its translation is CASSMRDIVFYGYTF.

The sample holds a few counts of this clonotype. The J gene is TRBJ2-5, the V gene TRBV7-9; D might be TRBD2 (6 bases). This CDR3 contains 12 residues. Germline-derived CDR1 and CDR2 are SEHNR and FQNEAQ (reference sequence). The CDR3 DNA reads as TGTGCAACGGGGACTGTACAAGAGACCCAGTACTTC. Residues: CATGTVQETQYF.

The chain is built from TRBV7-3 and TRBJ2-5, with 11 nucleotides matching TRBD2. This CDR3 contains 15 residues. The V gene's germline CDR1 is SGHTA and CDR2 FQGTGA. V dropped 2 bases and J dropped 1; count of bases not matched to a gene: 0. CDR3 in DNA: TGTGCCAGCAGCTTAGGGACTAGCGGCCAAGAGACCCAGTACTTC. It specifies CASSLGTSGQETQYF.

The chain recombines TRBV7-3 with TRBJ2-1; 7 positions agree with TRBD2. J was trimmed by 10 bases and V by 3 bases; bases with no gene match: 9. The CDR3 extends over 14 amino acids. Germline-derived CDR1 and CDR2 are SGHTA and FQGTGA. CDR3 amino acids: CASSFDPSGTEQFF. Written as DNA, the CDR3 is TGTGCCAGCAGCTTTGATCCGAGCGGGACCGAGCAGTTCTTC. The variable domain in full, with the rest retrieved from reference TRBV7-3 and TRBJ2-1, is GAGVSQTPSNKVTEKGKYVELRCDPISGHTALYWYRQSLGQGPEFLIYFQGTGAADDSGLPNDRFFAVRPEGSVSTLKIQRTERGDSAVYLCASSFDPSGTEQFFGPGTRLTVL.

This clonotype was detected only a few times. The V gene is TRBV28, the J gene TRBJ1-1, with a weak D call TRBD1 (5 bases). Trimming pared 2 bases from V and 4 bases from J, leaving 11 bases between. CDR3 length: 14 residues. Germline CDR1 MDHEN, CDR2 SYDVKM. The CDR3, as DNA: TGTGCCAGCAGTTTAAGGTTAGGGGCCACTGAAGCTTTCTTT. As protein: CASSLRLGATEAFF.

V usage is TRBV6-1 and J usage is TRBJ2-7; 9 positions agree with TRBD2. The J segment lost 2 bases and the V segment lost 7 bases, leaving 9 bases of the junction unmatched. The CDR3 has 15 amino acids. Germline CDR1 reads MNHNS; CDR2 reads SASEGT. The CDR3 DNA is TGTGCCAGCAAATCGCGGGAGGGCCTGACCTACGAGCAGTACTTC. It codes for CASKSREGLTYEQYF.

This clonotype has more than one count but fewer than ten. The gene calls are TRBV21-1 and TRBJ1-5. TRBV21-1 constitutes a pseudogene. The CDR3 runs 14 residues. The CDR3 reads CASSRVSSNQPQHF. As DNA, the CDR3 is TGTGCCAGCAGCAGGGTTAGTAGCAATCAGCCCCAGCATTTT.

The CDR3 DNA sequence: TGTGCCAGCCAACGAACAGAGGCCCAAGAGACCCAGTACTTC. Amino acid sequence: CASQRTEAQETQYF. The chain links TRBV7-2 to TRBJ2-5; D unresolved. CDR1 and CDR2 (germline): SGHTA, FQGNSA. This CDR3 is 14 amino acids long. The V end was cut by 8 bases, the J end by 1 base, with 14 bases between.

This clonotype was seen more than once but under ten times. As DNA, the CDR3 is TGCAGTGCTGGGGGGACAGGGGGGGAGACCCAGTACTTC. It specifies CSAGGTGGETQYF. The chain joins TRBV20-1 to TRBJ2-5; 11 nucleotides line up with TRBD1. CDR1 and CDR2 from the germline V gene are DFQATT and SNEGSKA (reference sequence). CDR3 length: 13 amino acids. The trim removed 5 bases at V and 5 bases at J, leaving 4 bases unmatched.

V and J are TRBV7-2 and TRBJ1-2; D gene uncertain. Trimming left V 2 bases short and J 8 bases short, with 15 bases between. Germline CDR1 reads SGHTA; CDR2 reads FQGNSA. CDR3 length: 14 amino acids. The CDR3 DNA sequence: TGTGCCAGCAGCTTATTGGGTCCCTCTAGGGGCTACACCTTC. Amino acid sequence: CASSLLGPSRGYTF.

The chain joins TRBV7-2 to TRBJ2-3, with D unclear. The V end lost 5 bases, the J end lost 2 bases, and 2 bases lay between the germline ends. The CDR3 consists of 11 residues. Germline CDR1 and CDR2: SGHTA and FQGNSA. The chain's CDR3 is CASSATDTQYF. Written as DNA, the CDR3 is TGTGCCAGCAGCGCCACAGATACGCAGTATTTT. The full variable domain, rest sourced from reference TRBV7-2 and TRBJ2-3, is GAGVSQSPSNKVTEKGKDVELRCDPISGHTALYWYRQSLGQGLEFLIYFQGNSAPDKSGLPSDRFSAERTGGSVSTLTIQRTQQEDSAVYLCASSATDTQYFGPGTRLTVL.